This TCR beta chain was found in a study of T-cell reconstitution after alpha-beta-depleted transplantation in children. Preparation of the TCRbeta library used unique molecular identifiers. TCRdb reanalysed the PCR reads using MiXCR and keeps one entry per CDR3 protein. Among about 400,000 distinct CDR3 sequences listed, around 20% were seen once. The germline CDR1 and CDR2 sequences are MNHNS and SASEGT. This CDR3 is 15 amino acids long. The V gene end was trimmed by 6 bases and the J gene end by 4 bases; junction bases not matched to a gene: 9. The chain uses TRBV6-1 and TRBJ2-7, with 10 bases fitting TRBD1. The TCR was taken from a human donor who donated a stem cell graft to a child with acute myeloid leukemia. Sequenced material: PBMCs from the stem cell graft donor, taken from the stem cell graft. In DNA, the CDR3 is TGTGCCAGCAGCGACGCGGGACAGGGGACTTACGAGCAGTACTTC. This translates into CASSDAGQGTYEQYF.